The next 31 T cell receptor beta chains were all read from a single sample in a study of T cells in Graves' hyperthyroidism and ophthalmopathy. Amplified TCR beta CDR3 regions derived from RNA transcripts. HTBI primers were used for first-round RT-PCR of the TCR CDR3. A single record per CDR3 protein comes from TCRdb applying MiXCR to the multiplex PCR reads. There are some 550,000 distinct CDR3 sequences in the sample; 20% occur only once, and approximately 26% lies in the top ten. The material sequenced was blood. The receptors shown here come from a man younger than 35 with Graves' hyperthyroidism.

This clonotype was counted at least ten times. The rearrangement uses TRBV20-1 and TRBJ1-3, with D possibly matching TRBD1 (5 bases). The germline CDR1 and CDR2 sequences are DFQATT and SNEGSKA (reference sequence). The CDR3 length is 13 residues. The germline V and J ends were trimmed by 2 bases and 7 bases, with 12 bases remaining between them. The CDR3 DNA reads as TGCAGTGCTAGACAGGGAGGTATGAACACCATATATTTT. This encodes CSARQGGMNTIYF.

This clonotype was picked up many times. The rearrangement joins TRBV5-1 to TRBJ1-2; D is unclear. CDR3 length equals 17 residues. V was pared by 6 bases and J by 5 bases, with 26 bases between. Germline CDR1 SGHRS, CDR2 YFSETQ. CDR3 sequence reads: CASNAGGDGADLYGYTF. The CDR3, as DNA: TGCGCCAGCAACGCGGGCGGAGACGGCGCCGACTTGTATGGCTACACCTTC.

The chain links TRBV6-5 to TRBJ1-2; no firm D call. Germline V CDR1 and CDR2: MNHEY, SVGAGI. CDR3 size: 13 residues. Deletions cut 2 bases from V and 7 bases from J, with 11 bases between. The CDR3 spells CASSYRGGFGYTF. CDR3 sequence (DNA): TGTGCCAGCAGTTACCGGGGAGGTTTTGGCTACACCTTC.

The V gene is TRBV19, the J gene TRBJ1-2; TRBD1 matches at 9 bases. V lost 4 bases to trimming and J lost 8 bases; unmatched junction nucleotides: 5. Per germline, CDR1 LNHDA and CDR2 SQIVND (reference sequence). The CDR3 covers 13 residues. CDR3 in amino acids: CASSRTGDGGYTF. Here the CDR3 DNA reads TGTGCCAGTAGTAGGACAGGGGATGGAGGCTACACCTTC.

Concerning this clonotype itself: Its ends do not fully match the called genes, so a read error is possible. The chain carries TRBV2 and TRBJ1-2; no reliable D call. Germline CDR1 SNHLY, CDR2 FYNNEI. CDR3 length: 16 residues. The CDR3 DNA follows: TGTGCCAGCTTAGGTAGACAACTAACCATCAGCTATGGTTACACCTTC. Translated: CASLGRQLTISYGYTF.

This clonotype appeared many times. This sequence joins TRBV29-1 and TRBJ1-1, with TRBD1 matching over 7 bases. The J segment lost 2 bases and the V segment lost 3 bases, leaving 6 bases of the junction unmatched. CDR1 and CDR2 (germline): SQVTM, ANQGSEA. CDR3 size: 14 residues. This CDR3 is CSVEVGTANTEAFF. The CDR3, as DNA: TGCAGCGTTGAGGTCGGGACAGCCAACACTGAAGCTTTCTTT.

This clonotype showed up many times. In DNA, the CDR3 is TGTGCCAGCAGTGAAGGGGGGTCGAACACCGGGGAGCTGTTTTTT. This sequence encodes CASSEGGSNTGELFF. The genes are TRBV25-1 and TRBJ2-2; the D gene is possibly TRBD2 (6 bases). The CDR3 contains 15 residues. Germline V CDR1 and CDR2: MGHDK, SYGVNS. V was pared by 2 bases and J by 0 bases, with 7 bases between. The full variable domain, completed using reference TRBV25-1 and TRBJ2-2, is EADIYQTPRYLVIGTGKKITLECSQTMGHDKMYWYQQDPGMELHLIHYSYGVNSTEKGDLSSESTVSRIRTEHFPLTLESARPSHTSQYLCASSEGGSNTGELFFGEGSRLTVL.

This clonotype came up many times. This chain joins TRBV28 and TRBJ1-2; the D is unclear. CDR3 length: 15 residues. Trimming left V 3 bases short and J 7 bases short, with 18 bases between. Germline V gene lookup returns CDR1 MDHEN and CDR2 SYDVKM. The CDR3 bases are TGTGCCAGCAGTTTGCCCGACAACGACTATGGTGGCTACACCTTC. As protein: CASSLPDNDYGGYTF.

The chain is built from TRBV28 and TRBJ2-5, with D tentatively TRBD2 (6 bases). Germline assignment: CDR1 MDHEN and CDR2 SYDVKM. This CDR3 region has 12 residues. V shed 5 bases and J shed 13 bases, with 17 bases lying between them. DNA of the CDR3: TGTGCCAGCAGTCCCCCTAGCGCATCACCGTACTTC. This encodes CASSPPSASPYF.

In this sample, this clonotype turned up a few times. V usage is TRBV12-3 or TRBV12-4 and J usage is TRBJ2-3, with D possibly matching TRBD1 (5 bases). V was pared by 7 bases and J by 5 bases, with 10 bases between. This CDR3 comprises 12 residues. CDR3 residues: CASTSDRDTQYF. CDR3 nucleotides: TGTGCCAGCACCTCAGACAGAGATACGCAGTATTTT.

The chain combines TRBV20-1 with TRBJ1-1; 8 nucleotides agree with TRBD1. This CDR3 contains 10 residues. CDR1 DFQATT and CDR2 SNEGSKA come from the germline V gene (reference sequence). The CDR3 DNA reads as TGCAGCATCGGACAGGGAGAGGCTTTCTTT. It specifies CSIGQGEAFF.

This clonotype was recorded many times. The gene calls are TRBV20-1 and TRBJ2-7, with 9 nucleotides matching TRBD1. Germline V CDR1 and CDR2: DFQATT, SNEGSKA (reference sequence). This CDR3 contains 15 residues. The ends lost 3 bases at V and 0 bases at J; junction bases unmatched: 6. Written as DNA, the CDR3 is TGCAGTGCTAGCAGCGCGACAGGGGGCTCCTACGAGCAGTACTTC. Residues: CSASSATGGSYEQYF.

A few counts support this clonotype. The chain couples TRBV20-1 to TRBJ2-7; D uncertain. The CDR3 sequence is 12 residues long. The V end was cut by 0 bases, the J end by 4 bases, with 7 bases between. Germline lookup yields CDR1 DFQATT and CDR2 SNEGSKA (reference sequence). For the CDR3, the DNA is TGCAGTGCTAGAGATGTCGGTTACGAGCAGTACTTC. It is translated as CSARDVGYEQYF.

This clonotype was observed a few times. The V and J genes are TRBV12-3 or TRBV12-4 and TRBJ1-1; possibly TRBD1 for D (6 bases). V lost 6 bases, J lost 4 bases, and 9 bases lay in between. The CDR3 has 12 residues. The CDR3 here is CASRQGITEAFF. Written as DNA, the CDR3 is TGTGCCAGCAGACAGGGAATCACTGAAGCTTTCTTT.

The chain joins TRBV5-1 to TRBJ1-1; D is ambiguous. There are 15 residues in the CDR3. The V end lost 1 base, the J end lost 1 base, and 11 bases lay between the germline ends. The germline gives CDR1 SGHRS, CDR2 YFSETQ. CDR3 amino acids: CASSLNLQTNTEAFF. CDR3 DNA: TGCGCCAGCAGCTTGAATCTCCAAACGAACACTGAAGCTTTCTTT. Full variable domain (outside the CDR3, taken from reference TRBV5-1 and TRBJ1-1): KAGVTQTPRYLIKTRGQQVTLSCSPISGHRSVSWYQQTPGQGLQFLFEYFSETQRNKGNFPGRFSGRQFSNSRSEMNVSTLELGDSALYLCASSLNLQTNTEAFFGQGTRLTVV.

This clonotype has ten or more counts. The genes are TRBV20-1 and TRBJ2-4; tentative D call: TRBD2 (6 bases). The V and J ends lost 1 base and 1 base respectively, with 8 bases between them. The V gene's germline CDR1 is DFQATT and CDR2 SNEGSKA (reference sequence). This CDR3 spans 14 amino acids. Written as DNA, the CDR3 is TGCAGTGCTAGAGGGGCGGGGGCCAAAAACATTCAGTACTTC. Translation: CSARGAGAKNIQYF.

The chain combines TRBV6-1 with TRBJ2-2, with TRBD2 matching 9 bases. This CDR3 contains 15 residues. V gave up 8 bases and J gave up 5 bases; unmatched junction bases: 9. Germline V gene data show CDR1 as MNHNS and CDR2 as SASEGT. Written as DNA, the CDR3 is TGTGCCAGCGAGGTAGCGGGAGTGGGGACCGGGGAGCTGTTTTTT. Its protein product is CASEVAGVGTGELFF.

This clonotype was found many times. The chain recombines TRBV19 with TRBJ2-5; possibly TRBD2 for D (5 bases). Germline CDR1 is LNHDA and CDR2 is SQIVND (reference sequence). Trimming removed 3 bases from V and 5 bases from J, with 19 bases in between. The CDR3 runs 16 residues. The chain's CDR3 is CASSMDGLPGAETQYF. For the CDR3, the DNA is TGTGCCAGTAGTATGGACGGACTGCCGGGCGCGGAGACCCAGTACTTC.

There are a few counts of this clonotype. The chain recombines TRBV29-1 with TRBJ2-1; D gene ambiguous. The germline V and J ends were trimmed by 6 bases and 6 bases, with 9 bases remaining between them. The CDR3 consists of 11 residues. The germline V gene encodes CDR1 SQVTM and CDR2 ANQGSEA. CDR3 nucleotide sequence: TGCAGCGTCGTGGATAGCAATGAGCAGTTCTTC. Translating it yields CSVVDSNEQFF.

There are many counts of this clonotype. The chain is built from TRBV6-1 and TRBJ2-2, with 11 positions matching TRBD2. The germline CDR1 and CDR2 sequences are MNHNS and SASEGT. The CDR3 consists of 16 residues. With 6 bases clipped from V and 2 bases from J, the junction kept 5 bases outside the gene matches. The CDR3 coding sequence is TGTGCCAGCAGCCCGACTAGCGGGGTAAACACCGGGGAGCTGTTTTTT. Its protein is CASSPTSGVNTGELFF.

This clonotype was counted at least ten times. This rearrangement joins TRBV25-1 to TRBJ2-2; 8 nucleotides line up with TRBD1. V gave up 6 bases and J gave up 5 bases; unmatched junction bases: 5. Germline CDR1 is MGHDK and CDR2 is SYGVNS. The CDR3 contains 14 residues. The CDR3: CASSWTGRTGELFF. CDR3 bases: TGTGCCAGCAGCTGGACAGGGCGGACCGGGGAGCTGTTTTTT.

Only a few counts were recorded for this clonotype. The chain has TRBV3-1 and TRBJ2-7; 9 nucleotides match TRBD1. The CDR3 consists of 14 residues. V was pared by 5 bases and J by 6 bases, with 8 bases of the junction left unmatched. Germline CDR1 is LGHDT and CDR2 is YNNKEL (reference sequence). The CDR3 region has the DNA TGTGCCAGCAGCTCCCGGGACAGGGTGTCCGAGCAGTACTTC. As protein: CASSSRDRVSEQYF.

This clonotype was seen repeatedly, ten times or more. The rearrangement uses TRBV28 and TRBJ1-1; TRBD1 matches 7 bases. J gave up 2 bases and V 6 bases, and 6 bases lay outside the gene matches. CDR3 size: 14 residues. Germline-derived CDR1 and CDR2 are MDHEN and SYDVKM. The CDR3 sequence: CASRSGTVNTEAFF. CDR3 sequence (DNA): TGTGCCAGCAGATCCGGGACAGTAAACACTGAAGCTTTCTTT.

The V and J genes are TRBV19 and TRBJ2-4; tentative D call: TRBD2 (6 bases). The CDR3 covers 17 residues. Germline assignment: CDR1 LNHDA and CDR2 SQIVND (reference sequence). Trimming removed 7 bases at V and 1 base at J, with 20 bases between. The CDR3 region is CASTIEGGERAKNIQYF. CDR3 DNA sequence: TGTGCCAGTACCATAGAAGGCGGGGAGAGGGCCAAAAACATTCAGTACTTC.

This clonotype has a count of ten or more. V and J are TRBV20-1 and TRBJ2-5; 11 bases match TRBD2. J lost 1 base, V lost 5 bases, and 6 bases had no gene match. The CDR3 runs 15 residues. CDR1 is DFQATT, CDR2 SNEGSKA, per germline (reference sequence). This CDR3 is CSACRLAGTQETQYF. CDR3 in DNA: TGCAGTGCTTGCAGACTAGCGGGGACCCAAGAGACCCAGTACTTC.

A few counts support this clonotype. The chain carries TRBV28 and TRBJ1-5; D unclear. Between the trimmed V and J ends, which lost 5 bases and 0 bases, there was a span of 8 bases. CDR3 length equals 14 residues. The V gene's germline CDR1 is MDHEN and CDR2 SYDVKM. CDR3 nucleotides: TGTGCCAGCAGTCCAAAATTTAGCAATCAGCCCCAGCATTTT. Protein product: CASSPKFSNQPQHF.

This clonotype was picked up many times. V is TRBV29-1 and J is TRBJ1-1, with D tentatively TRBD1 (6 bases). From germline, CDR1 is SQVTM and CDR2 ANQGSEA. The germline V and J ends were trimmed by 4 bases and 1 base, with 7 bases remaining between them. The CDR3 consists of 12 residues. The CDR3 DNA reads as TGCAGCGTTGGGGGGCAGAACACTGAAGCTTTCTTT. Protein product: CSVGGQNTEAFF. Filled out from reference TRBV29-1 and TRBJ1-1, the complete variable domain reads SAVISQKPSRDICQRGTSLTIQCQVDSQVTMMFWYRQQPGQSLTLIATANQGSEATYESGFVIDKFPISRPNLTFSTLTVSNMSPEDSSIYLCSVGGQNTEAFFGQGTRLTVV.

This clonotype was detected many times. At one boundary the junction diverges from the germline segment, which might be a read error. The chain uses TRBV11-2 and TRBJ2-7; D is possibly TRBD1 (6 bases). The CDR3 sequence is 13 residues long. The V gene's germline CDR1 is SGHAT and CDR2 FQNNGV. The CDR3 is CASRKGHRYEQYF. The DNA for the CDR3 is TGTGCCAGCAGAAAGGGACATCGCTACGAGCAATACTTC.

This clonotype was found many times. V is TRBV2 and J is TRBJ1-3, with a tentative D call TRBD1 (5 bases). Germline CDR1 is SNHLY and CDR2 is FYNNEI. The V and J ends lost 7 bases and 0 bases respectively, with 13 bases between them. The CDR3 runs 15 residues. CDR3 region: CASTWDLYSGNTIYF. CDR3 bases: TGTGCCAGCACTTGGGACCTATACTCTGGAAACACCATATATTTT.

This clonotype was counted at least ten times. The chain employs TRBV12-3 or TRBV12-4 and TRBJ1-1; maybe TRBD1 (5 bases). The CDR3 runs 14 residues. V was trimmed by 6 bases and J by 1 base, leaving 12 bases between them. Here the CDR3 reads CASRTGTANTEAFF. The CDR3 nucleotides are TGTGCCAGCAGAACCGGGACGGCGAACACTGAAGCTTTCTTT.

As for this clonotype: It may be a read error: a sequence one base away is much more abundant. The chain recombines TRBV5-1 with TRBJ2-2; 7 positions match TRBD1. The CDR3 has 14 residues. Germline assignment: CDR1 SGHRS and CDR2 YFSETQ. V lost 7 bases and J lost 7; bases outside the gene matches: 10. The CDR3 DNA reads TGCGCCAGCTCCTCGGACAGGCTTTTCGGGGAGCTGTTTTTT. This translates into CASSSDRLFGELFF. The variable domain in full, completed from reference TRBV5-1 and TRBJ2-2, reads KAGVTQTPRYLIKTRGQQVTLSCSPISGHRSVSWYQQTPGQGLQFLFEYFSETQRNKGNFPGRFSGRQFSNSRSEMNVSTLELGDSALYLCASSSDRLFGELFFGEGSRLTVL.